These T cell receptor beta chains were read from a single sample in a study of beta chain features in type 1 diabetes. Sequencing was performed with immunoSEQ multiplex PCR; in TCRdb, only in-frame clones are kept and a portion is missing. Among fewer than 650,000 clones listed, less than 20% were seen once. The source material was naive CD4+ T cells from blood. Receptors were obtained from a man between 18 and 35 years old in good health. CDR3s include the opening cysteine and the closing phenylalanine or tryptophan. Each record gives: clone size, D gene, J gene, V gene, CDR3 DNA, CDR3 protein. The D gene is left open where the match is weak. Some rows mark clone size as missing; the rest say once, few, many or name a class of expanded clone.

>few|NA|TRBJ1-1|TRBV5-1
TGCGCCAGCAGCTTGGGGCAGGGTACCAACCTGAACACTGAAGCTTTCTTT
CASSLGQGTNLNTEAFF
>NA|TRBD1|TRBJ2-5|TRBV18
TGTGCCAGCTCACCTGGGACAGGGGGCCGATTAAAGACCCAGTACTTC
CASSPGTGGRLKTQYF
>NA|TRBD1|TRBJ2-3|TRBV7-9
TGTGCCAGCAGCTTAGTTGGGACAGGCAACACAGATACGCAGTATTTT
CASSLVGTGNTDTQYF
>few|TRBD1|TRBJ1-2|TRBV5-1
TGCGCCAGCAGCCAGGGGACAGGTTCTTACGGCTACACCTTC
CASSQGTGSYGYTF
>NA|TRBD1|TRBJ1-2|TRBV7-9
TGTGCCAGCAGCCCCCGGAAGGGACAGGGGAACTATGGCTACACCTTC
CASSPRKGQGNYGYTF
>NA|NA|TRBJ2-5|TRBV5-1
TGCGCCAGCAGCTTGGCTGGCAGGGGACGAGAGACCCAGTACTTC
CASSLAGRGRETQYF
>NA|TRBD2|TRBJ2-1|TRBV7-9
TGTGCCAGCAGCTTTAGCGGGAGGGCCGGTGAGCAGTTCTTC
CASSFSGRAGEQFF
>few|TRBD1|TRBJ2-7|TRBV7-9
TGTGCCAGCAGCAGACCGGGACAGGGGGCCCAGCAGTACTTC
CASSRPGQGAQQYF
>once|TRBD1|TRBJ2-7|TRBV5-1
TGCGCCAGCAGCTTGGCCCTGGGAGGGACAGGGGGGTACGAGCAGTACTTC
CASSLALGGTGGYEQYF
>NA|NA|TRBJ2-4|TRBV5-1
TGCGCCAGCAGCTTTCAAGGCCCCAAAAACATTCAGTACTTC
CASSFQGPKNIQYF
>NA|NA|TRBJ1-1|TRBV7-2
TGTGCCAGCAGCTTAGCGGGGAGCTTGACTGAAGCTTTCTTT
CASSLAGSLTEAFF
>NA|TRBD1|TRBJ1-4|TRBV18
TGTGCCAGCTCACCCCGGGACAGGACGGGAGGAAAACTGTTTTTT
CASSPRDRTGGKLFF
>few|NA|TRBJ2-3|TRBV5-4
TGTGCCAGCAGCCCTCCCCGAGAAGATACGCAGTATTTT
CASSPPREDTQYF
>few|NA|TRBJ1-1|TRBV29-1
TGCAGCGTTGAATATTCCCCTCTCCAAAACACTGAAGCTTTCTTT
CSVEYSPLQNTEAFF
>NA|NA|TRBJ1-3|TRBV25-1
TGTGCCAGCAGTGAAGAGGGGGTCCCTTCTGGAAACACCATATATTTT
CASSEEGVPSGNTIYF
>NA|NA|TRBJ2-2|TRBV4-1
TGCGCCAGCAGCCAAGATGCGGGCTCCAGGACCGGGGAGCTGTTTTTT
CASSQDAGSRTGELFF
>NA|TRBD1|TRBJ2-7|TRBV2
TGTGCCAGCACAGCCAGGACAGGGGTATACGAGCAGTACTTC
CASTARTGVYEQYF
>NA|NA|TRBJ1-4|TRBV7-9
TGTGCCAGCAGCTTGGGCAGGGGCGGCGATCGGGAAAAACTGTTTTTT
CASSLGRGGDREKLFF
>NA|TRBD1|TRBJ1-1|TRBV7-9
TGTGCCAGCCCTCCCGCAGGGGGAAAGGACACTGAAGCTTTCTTT
CASPPAGGKDTEAFF
>few|TRBD2|TRBJ2-3|TRBV5-1
TGCGCCAGCAGCTTGGAGCCCCGACTAGCGGGGGCTCGGCGGGGCACAGATACGCAGTATTTT
CASSLEPRLAGARRGTDTQYF
>NA|NA|TRBJ2-3|TRBV28
TGTGCCAGCAGCCCCACCTGGACGCAGTATTTT
CASSPTWTQYF
>NA|TRBD1|TRBJ2-7|TRBV10-3
TGTGCCATCGGCCGCGGACAGGGGGCTTACGAGCAGTACTTC
CAIGRGQGAYEQYF
>few|NA|TRBJ2-3|TRBV29-1
TGCAGCGTTGACCGCCTAGCGCGCTCGTGGGATACGCAGTATTTT
CSVDRLARSWDTQYF
>NA|NA|TRBJ2-7|TRBV20-1
TGCATGGTGGGGGCTAACGAGCAGTACTTC
CMVGANEQYF
>few|TRBD1|TRBJ1-5|TRBV27
TGTGCCAGCAGTAGGGACAGGAGAGGCAATCAGCCCCAGCATTTT
CASSRDRRGNQPQHF
>NA|NA|TRBJ1-2|TRBV7-2
TGTGCCAGCAGCTTAGGTGTGGGCCTAGGCTACACCTTC
CASSLGVGLGYTF
>few|TRBD2|TRBJ2-5|TRBV14
TGTGCCAGCAGCCAGAAAATGACTAGCCGGGAGACCCAGTACTTC
CASSQKMTSRETQYF
>few|TRBD2|TRBJ2-1|TRBV4-3
TGCGCCAGCAGCCAAGCGAGGGTAGCGGGGCCCCTGGATGAGCAGTTCTTC
CASSQARVAGPLDEQFF
>once|NA|TRBJ2-4|TRBV4-2
TGTGCCAGCAGCCAAGATGGGGGGCGGGATCTAGCCAAAAACATTCAGTACTTC
CASSQDGGRDLAKNIQYF
>NA|TRBD1|TRBJ1-5|TRBV2
TGTGCCAGCAGGTCGTTCGCAGGGGGCGAGAATCAGCCCCAGCATTTT
CASRSFAGGENQPQHF
>NA|NA|TRBJ2-1|TRBV5-4
TGTGCCAGCAGCCCCCCTTGGGGAGATGAGCAGTTCTTC
CASSPPWGDEQFF
>few|TRBD1|TRBJ1-2|TRBV19
TGTGCCAGTAGGGGGACAGGGGCGGCCTATGGCTACACCTTC
CASRGTGAAYGYTF
>NA|TRBD1|TRBJ1-5|TRBV7-2
TGTGCCAGCAGCTTAGCATCGACAGGGGCGCAGCCCCAGCATTTT
CASSLASTGAQPQHF
>few|NA|TRBJ1-5|TRBV28
TGTGCCAGCAGTTTTTCGGTGGATCAGCCCCAGCATTTT
CASSFSVDQPQHF
>NA|NA|TRBJ1-3|TRBV23-1
TGCGCCAGCAGTCCCCTACTTTTTGGAAACACCATATATTTT
CASSPLLFGNTIYF